This TCR beta chain was sequenced during a study of shared clonotypes between healthy human individuals. TCRdb keeps only in-frame clones here, not all; method: immunoSEQ multiplex PCR. Among roughly 380,000 clones listed, just over 95% were seen once. Regarding this clone: What it recognizes is unknown.

Study-wide findings and caveats: Against clonotypes common to all four donors, non-shared ones had lower generation probabilities.

Germline V lookup: CDR1 SGHVS, CDR2 FNYEAQ. Trimming pared 1 base from V and 4 bases from J, leaving 10 bases between. There are 14 residues in the CDR3. Source material: memory CD8+ T cells sorted from blood. Subset specified: CD45RO+ cells pooled with CCR7-negative TemRA cells. The source of this sequence is a man aged 30 to 39 in good health. The genes are TRBV7-6 and TRBJ2-5, with a tentative D call TRBD2 (6 bases). The CDR3 spells CASSLGVGGETQYF. In DNA, the CDR3 is TGTGCCAGCAGCTTAGGAGTGGGAGGAGAGACCCAGTACTTC. Together with reference TRBV7-6 and TRBJ2-5, the CDR3 gives the full variable domain: GAGVSQSPRYKVTKRGQDVALRCDPISGHVSLYWYRQALGQGPEFLTYFNYEAQQDKSGLPNDRFSAERPEGSISTLTIQRTEQRDSAMYRCASSLGVGGETQYFGPGTRLLVL.